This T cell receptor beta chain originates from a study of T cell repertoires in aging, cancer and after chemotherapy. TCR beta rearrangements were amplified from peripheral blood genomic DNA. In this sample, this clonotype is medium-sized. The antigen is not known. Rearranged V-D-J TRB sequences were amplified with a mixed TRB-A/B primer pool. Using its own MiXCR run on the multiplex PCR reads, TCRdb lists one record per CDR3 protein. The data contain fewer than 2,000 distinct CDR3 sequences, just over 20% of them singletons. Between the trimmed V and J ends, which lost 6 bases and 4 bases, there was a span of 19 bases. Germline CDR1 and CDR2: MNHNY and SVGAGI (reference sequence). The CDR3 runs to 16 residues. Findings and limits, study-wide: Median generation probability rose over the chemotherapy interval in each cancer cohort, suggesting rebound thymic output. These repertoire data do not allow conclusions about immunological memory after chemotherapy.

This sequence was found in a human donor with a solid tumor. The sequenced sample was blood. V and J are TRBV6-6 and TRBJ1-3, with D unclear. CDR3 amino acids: CASRPDGGGRGNTIYF. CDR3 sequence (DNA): TGTGCCAGCAGACCCGACGGAGGAGGTCGGGGAAACACCATATATTTT.